The 18 T cell receptor beta chains below all came from one sample that was sequenced in a study of T cell clones after liver transplantation (dated by TCRdb to between 2018 and 2021). To prepare the library, the immunoSEQ multiplex PCR assay was applied. The table comes from immuneACCESS by way of TCRdb, which keeps in-frame sequences with V and J called. Part of the clones is missing from these tables; in studies checked, under half for an unresolved V gene and the rest for unknown reasons. The sample contains tens of thousands of clones, about 70% of them found a single time. Approximately 3% of the sample lies in the top ten. The starting material was CD4+ T cells from blood, obtained at the approximately 15-month timepoint. These receptors all stem from a human patient who received a liver transplant. The graft donor may be the source of some T cells after a transplant.

The chain employs TRBV7-4 and TRBJ1-2; D is possibly TRBD1 (5 bases). V shed 1 base and J shed 9 bases, with 9 bases lying between them. Germline V CDR1 and CDR2: SGHVT, SQSDAQ. The length of the CDR3 is 12 residues. CDR3 sequence (DNA): TGTGCCAGCAGCTTAGATGGGGGGTGCTACACCTTC. Protein: CASSLDGGCYTF.

The chain combines TRBV29-1 with TRBJ1-1, with D tentatively TRBD1 (5 bases). The CDR3 length is 13 residues. Trimming cost V 7 bases and J 3 bases, with 15 bases left between them. Germline V gene sequence: CDR1 SQVTM, CDR2 ANQGSEA. DNA of the CDR3: TGCAGCGGATCAGGGTTGACCGACACTGAAGCTTTCTTT. It specifies CSGSGLTDTEAFF.

This chain connects TRBV28 to TRBJ1-6, with 8 bases lining up with TRBD1. The CDR3 runs 16 residues. The V and J ends lost 6 bases and 4 bases, in that order; junction bases with no gene match: 8. The V gene's germline CDR1 is MDHEN and CDR2 SYDVKM. Here the CDR3 DNA reads TGTGCCAGCAGCCCCACGGACAGGGCTTATAATTCACCCCTCCACTTT. Translated, it gives CASSPTDRAYNSPLHF.

This clone occurred a few times. This chain links TRBV11-2 with TRBJ2-2; the D gene could be TRBD1 or TRBD2 (5 bases each). V gave up 0 bases and J gave up 5 bases, with 22 bases separating them. Germline CDR1 and CDR2: SGHAT and FQNNGV. CDR3 size: 19 residues. CDR3 sequence: CASSLDGARGISRTGELFF. DNA for the CDR3: TGTGCCAGCAGCTTAGATGGGGCCCGGGGCATCAGCCGGACCGGGGAGCTGTTTTTT.

The V and J genes are TRBV28 and TRBJ2-7; 9 bases map to TRBD2. This CDR3 is 15 amino acids long. V dropped 8 bases and J dropped 2; count of bases not matched to a gene: 10. Germline CDR1 and CDR2: MDHEN and SYDVKM. The CDR3 DNA is TGTGCCAGCTCACAGGCGGGCGGGGGGGCCTACGAGCAGTACTTC. As protein: CASSQAGGGAYEQYF.

This rearrangement joins TRBV11-2 to TRBJ2-7; 7 bases are shared with TRBD2. The junction had 4 bases not matched to a gene; V was cut back by 5 bases and J by 3 bases. CDR3 length: 13 residues. From germline, CDR1 is SGHAT and CDR2 FQNNGV. CDR3 protein: CASSLGLDYEQYV. The CDR3 coding sequence is TGTGCCAGCAGCCTCGGACTAGACTACGAGCAGTACGTC.

By its share, this clone is medium-sized (0.01 to 0.1%). The chain joins TRBV5-1 to TRBJ1-2; 12 bases are a match to TRBD1. The germline V gene has CDR1 SGHRS and CDR2 YFSETQ. J was trimmed by 3 bases and V by 8 bases; bases with no gene match: 8. The CDR3 covers 15 residues. DNA of the CDR3: TGCGCCAGTCTTCCGGGACAGGGGGCGCACTATGGCTACACCTTC. It encodes CASLPGQGAHYGYTF. Based on the CDR3 plus reference TRBV5-1 and TRBJ1-2, the full variable domain is KAGVTQTPRYLIKTRGQQVTLSCSPISGHRSVSWYQQTPGQGLQFLFEYFSETQRNKGNFPGRFSGRQFSNSRSEMNVSTLELGDSALYLCASLPGQGAHYGYTFGSGTRLTVV.

This chain links TRBV4-3 with TRBJ2-2; no reliable D call. The CDR3 contains 12 residues. Trimming took 3 bases from V and 5 from J, leaving 4 bases between them. Per the germline V gene, CDR1 is LGHNA and CDR2 is YSLEER. In DNA, the CDR3 is TGCGCCAGCAGCCATGTTACCGGGGAGCTGTTTTTT. It encodes CASSHVTGELFF.

This clone was detected only a few times. The chain is built from TRBV9 and TRBJ1-1, with D unclear. CDR3 length: 13 amino acids. The germline V gene encodes CDR1 SGDLS and CDR2 YYNGEE. Trimming pared 1 base from V and 0 bases from J, leaving 4 bases between. The CDR3 is CASSVTVNTEAFF. The CDR3 coding sequence is TGTGCCAGCAGCGTAACGGTGAACACTGAAGCTTTCTTT.

This chain uses TRBV5-1 with TRBJ2-3; TRBD2 matches at 11 bases. The germline V gene has CDR1 SGHRS and CDR2 YFSETQ. The length of the CDR3 is 14 residues. Unmatched junction bases numbered 2, after V lost 2 bases and J lost 6 bases. The CDR3 nucleotides read TGCGCCAGCAGCTTTAGCGGGGGGGCGGATACGCAGTATTTT. Translation: CASSFSGGADTQYF.

The gene calls are TRBV13 and TRBJ2-3; no reliable D call. The germline gives CDR1 PRHDT, CDR2 FYEKMQ (reference sequence). The length of the CDR3 is 13 residues. Trimming left V 7 bases short and J 0 bases short, with 8 bases between. CDR3: CASKKRSTDTQYF. CDR3 coding DNA: TGTGCCAGCAAGAAAAGGAGCACAGATACGCAGTATTTT. The variable domain in full, with the rest retrieved from reference TRBV13 and TRBJ2-3, is AAGVIQSPRHLIKEKRETATLKCYPIPRHDTVYWYQQGPGQDPQFLISFYEKMQSDKGSIPDRFSAQQFSDYHSELNMSSLELGDSALYFCASKKRSTDTQYFGPGTRLTVL.

Comments on this clone: An end of the junction differs from the germline gene, which may be a read error. The V and J genes are TRBV7-7 and TRBJ2-3; D is undetermined. CDR1 is SSHAT, CDR2 FNYEAQ, per germline (reference sequence). CDR3 length equals 14 residues. The CDR3 protein is CASSSWTGSDTQYF. The DNA of the CDR3 is TGTGCTAGCAGCTCCTGGACGGGCTCAGATACGCAGTATTTT. Supplemented by reference TRBV7-7 and TRBJ2-3, the full variable domain reads GAGVSQSPRYKVTKRGQDVTLRCDPISSHATLYWYQQALGQGPEFLTYFNYEAQPDKSGLPSDRFSAERPEGSISTLTIQRTEQRDSAMYRCASSSWTGSDTQYFGPGTRLTVL.

This clone was counted at least ten times. In DNA, the CDR3 is TGTGCCAGCAGCTTAGGGACAGGGGGCTCCGGGGAGCTGTTTTTT. The encoded protein is CASSLGTGGSGELFF. V and J are TRBV11-2 and TRBJ2-2; 11 bases are shared with TRBD1. This CDR3 has 15 amino acids. J gave up 6 bases and V 1 base, and 1 base lay outside the gene matches. Per the germline V gene, CDR1 is SGHAT and CDR2 is FQNNGV. The complete variable domain, with remaining parts taken from reference TRBV11-2 and TRBJ2-2, reads EAGVAQSPRYKIIEKRQSVAFWCNPISGHATLYWYQQILGQGPKLLIQFQNNGVVDDSQLPKDRFSAERLKGVDSTLKIQPAKLEDSAVYLCASSLGTGGSGELFFGEGSRLTVL.

The V and J genes are TRBV5-4 and TRBJ2-3; 13 nucleotides line up with TRBD2. The trim removed 4 bases at V and 2 bases at J, leaving 7 bases unmatched. The CDR3 sequence is 17 residues long. CDR1 and CDR2 (germline): SGHNT, YYREEE (reference sequence). CDR3 amino acids: CASSRRLAGGSTDTQYF. The CDR3 DNA sequence: TGTGCCAGCAGCCGCCGACTAGCGGGGGGTTCCACAGATACGCAGTATTTT. Supplemented by reference TRBV5-4 and TRBJ2-3, the full variable domain reads ETGVTQSPTHLIKTRGQQVTLRCSSQSGHNTVSWYQQALGQGPQFIFQYYREEENGRGNFPPRFSGLQFPNYSSELNVNALELDDSALYLCASSRRLAGGSTDTQYFGPGTRLTVL.

This clone was seen only a few times. The rearrangement uses TRBV4-1 and TRBJ2-2; no reliable D call. This CDR3 region has 15 residues. Germline V CDR1 and CDR2: MGHRA, YSYEKL. V lost 0 bases and J lost 3, with 8 bases in between. CDR3 DNA sequence: TGCGCCAGCAGCCAAGAGAGACTGTACACCGGGGAGCTGTTTTTT. Protein: CASSQERLYTGELFF.

This clone showed up just a few times. V usage is TRBV4-1 and J usage is TRBJ2-1; D possibly uses TRBD1 or TRBD2 (5 bases each). This CDR3 contains 13 residues. The germline CDR1 and CDR2 sequences are MGHRA and YSYEKL. V was clipped by 0 bases and J by 10 bases, with 10 bases between them. The DNA for the CDR3 is TGCGCCAGCAGCCAAGATTACGGGGCCGAGCAGTTCTTC. This sequence encodes CASSQDYGAEQFF.

A single count supports this clone. The rearrangement uses TRBV6-4 and TRBJ2-6; no firm D call. The CDR3 is 14 amino acids. Looked up from germline, CDR1 is MRHNA and CDR2 is SNTAGT. V lost 6 bases to trimming and J lost 4 bases, with 10 bases between them. For the CDR3, the DNA is TGTGCCAGCAGCAATCTGGCCGGGGCCAACGTCCTGACTTTC. Encoded protein: CASSNLAGANVLTF.

V is TRBV5-1 and J is TRBJ2-3, with 7 bases identical to TRBD2. Unmatched junction bases numbered 13, after V lost 2 bases and J lost 4 bases. Germline V gene sequence: CDR1 SGHRS, CDR2 YFSETQ. CDR3 size: 17 residues. The chain's CDR3 is CASSFEVAGRGADTQYF. CDR3 coding DNA: TGCGCCAGCAGCTTCGAAGTAGCGGGCCGCGGCGCAGATACGCAGTATTTT.